The 24 T cell receptor beta chains below all came from one sample that was sequenced in a study of blood T cell repertoires in COVID-19. The repertoire was sequenced with immunoSEQ multiplex PCR; TCRdb's copy has only in-frame clones and lacks some. Altogether about 310,000 clones are present, roughly 86% being singletons, with the ten largest covering roughly 7.1%. The specimen sequenced was peripheral blood. These receptor sequences come from a woman aged 50 to 60 who had recovered from COVID-19.

V gene TRBV10-3 combines with J gene TRBJ2-7; 12 bases map to TRBD2. The CDR3 runs to 16 residues. The V segment lost 2 bases and the J segment 7 bases; nucleotides outside the gene matches: 9. The germline V gene has CDR1 ENHRY and CDR2 SYGVKD. CDR3 loop: CAISENTSGGSWEQYF. CDR3 nucleotides: TGTGCCATCAGTGAGAATACTAGCGGGGGGTCGTGGGAGCAGTACTTC.

This sequence joins TRBV28 and TRBJ2-3; D ambiguous. The CDR3 runs to 16 residues. The V gene's germline CDR1 is MDHEN and CDR2 SYDVKM. The ends were cut back, 3 bases at V and 4 bases at J, with 17 bases in the middle. The CDR3 region has the DNA TGTGCCAGCAGTTTGATGCACAACCTCGTGGCAGATACGCAGTATTTT. It yields the protein CASSLMHNLVADTQYF.

This chain links TRBV24-1 with TRBJ2-1; no reliable D call. With 2 bases removed from V and 4 bases from J, the gap between germline ends came to 5 bases. The CDR3 is made up of 13 amino acids. Germline V gene lookup returns CDR1 KGHDR and CDR2 SFDVKD. The CDR3 DNA sequence: TGTGCCACCAGTGATTCAGTATACAATGAGCAGTTCTTC. Translating it yields CATSDSVYNEQFF.

CDR3 in amino acids: CASSGTGDYEQYF. The CDR3, as DNA: TGTGCCAGCAGCGGGACAGGGGATTACGAGCAGTACTTC. This chain uses TRBV9 with TRBJ2-7; TRBD1 agrees at 9 bases. Germline lookup yields CDR1 SGDLS and CDR2 YYNGEE. Trimming at V came to 3 bases and at J to 4 bases, leaving 2 bases not matched to a gene. The CDR3 runs 13 residues. The full variable domain, in which reference TRBV9 and TRBJ2-7 provide the parts outside the CDR3, is DSGVTQTPKHLITATGQRVTLRCSPRSGDLSVYWYQQSLDQGLQFLIQYYNGEERAKGNILERFSAQQFPDLHSELNLSSLELGDSALYFCASSGTGDYEQYFGPGTRLTVT.

J is TRBJ2-7 and V is TRBV27; 8 bases map to TRBD2. CDR1 MNHEY and CDR2 SMNVEV come from the germline V gene (reference sequence). V shed 5 bases, J shed 0 bases, and the junction held 3 bases outside the gene matches. This CDR3 has 14 amino acids. The CDR3 nucleotides are TGTGCCAGCAGTAGTCGGGAGGGCTCCTACGAGCAGTACTTC. Translation gives CASSSREGSYEQYF.

This clone was seen more than once but under ten times. V gene TRBV24-1 combines with J gene TRBJ2-7; TRBD2 might be the D (6 bases). This CDR3 has 13 residues. Germline V gene sequence: CDR1 KGHDR, CDR2 SFDVKD. V was trimmed by 7 bases and J by 1 base, leaving 10 bases between them. Here the CDR3 reads CATRAGSSYEQYF. The CDR3 nucleotides are TGTGCCACCAGGGCGGGATCGTCCTACGAGCAGTACTTC.

This rearrangement joins TRBV6-5 to TRBJ1-2; maybe TRBD1 (5 bases). The ends were cut back, 6 bases at V and 4 bases at J, with 12 bases in the middle. The CDR3 length is 13 residues. CDR1 MNHEY and CDR2 SVGAGI come from the germline V gene. CDR3 amino acids: CASRDPGGYGYTF. CDR3 coding DNA: TGTGCCAGCAGAGATCCCGGGGGCTATGGCTACACCTTC.

The V call is TRBV5-1, the J call TRBJ2-5; D is perhaps TRBD2 (6 bases). Germline loops: CDR1 SGHRS, CDR2 YFSETQ. The CDR3 covers 17 residues. The germline V and J ends were trimmed by 0 bases and 4 bases, with 19 bases remaining between them. The CDR3 DNA is TGCGCCAGCAGCTTGGGAGTTGGCGGGGATTCGGTAGAGACCCAGTACTTC. Amino acid sequence: CASSLGVGGDSVETQYF.

CDR3 loop: CASSPGQGTYEQYF. CDR3 bases: TGTGCCAGCAGTCCGGGACAGGGGACCTACGAGCAGTACTTC. The chain joins TRBV4-2 to TRBJ2-7; 10 bases match TRBD1. V shed 6 bases and J 2 bases; nucleotides not matched to a gene: 4. The CDR3 sequence is 14 residues long. Germline V gene data show CDR1 as LGHNA and CDR2 as YNFKEQ.

The chain carries TRBV30 and TRBJ2-6; weak D call: TRBD2 (6 bases). V was trimmed by 4 bases and J by 4 bases, leaving 14 bases between them. Germline CDR1 and CDR2: GTSNPN and SVGIG (reference sequence). The CDR3 has 15 residues. CDR3 region: CAWTPGLGGANVLTF. DNA of the CDR3: TGTGCCTGGACCCCGGGACTTGGGGGGGCCAACGTCCTGACTTTC.

The rearrangement uses TRBV2 and TRBJ1-1; D not resolved. Trimming stripped 6 bases from V and 3 bases from J, with 5 bases between. CDR3 size: 11 residues. Germline CDR1 and CDR2: SNHLY and FYNNEI. CDR3 nucleotide sequence: TGTGCCAGCAGCTCCCACACTGAAGCTTTCTTT. Its protein product is CASSSHTEAFF. Full variable domain (rest looked up from reference TRBV2 and TRBJ1-1): EPEVTQTPSHQVTQMGQEVILRCVPISNHLYFYWYRQILGQKVEFLVSFYNNEISEKSEIFDDQFSVERPDGSNFTLKIRSTKLEDSAMYFCASSSHTEAFFGQGTRLTVV.

This rearrangement joins TRBV10-1 to TRBJ1-5, with D maybe TRBD1 (5 bases). This CDR3 is built from 16 residues. Germline-derived CDR1 and CDR2 are WNHNN and SYGVQD (reference sequence). V lost 5 bases and J 0 bases, leaving 14 bases between the germline ends. In DNA form, the CDR3 reads TGCGCCAGCAGTCCCAATCAGGGTTATAGCAATCAGCCCCAGCATTTT. This gives the protein CASSPNQGYSNQPQHF.

V and J are TRBV6-5 and TRBJ2-7, with D maybe TRBD1 (6 bases). CDR1 is MNHEY and CDR2 is SVGAGI in the germline V gene. The CDR3 contains 14 residues. The germline V and J ends were trimmed by 5 bases and 0 bases, with 11 bases remaining between them. The CDR3 loop is CASSQRTASYEQYF. The CDR3 DNA is TGTGCCAGCAGTCAACGGACAGCCTCCTACGAGCAGTACTTC.

The J gene is TRBJ2-1, the V gene TRBV5-8; TRBD1 might be the D (5 bases). In germline, CDR1 is SGHTS, CDR2 YDEGEE. The germline V and J ends were trimmed by 5 bases and 4 bases, with 19 bases remaining between them. The CDR3 runs to 16 residues. CDR3 in DNA: TGTGCCAGCAGTATGGGCAATGGACAAACATACAATGAGCAGTTCTTC. Translation: CASSMGNGQTYNEQFF.

V is TRBV19 and J is TRBJ2-1, with D maybe TRBD1 (5 bases). Germline V gene lookup returns CDR1 LNHDA and CDR2 SQIVND (reference sequence). CDR3 length: 13 residues. The V end was cut by 1 base, the J end by 10 bases, with 11 bases between. CDR3 in amino acids: CASSIGFGAEQFF. CDR3 nucleotides: TGTGCCAGTAGTATAGGTTTTGGGGCAGAGCAGTTCTTC.

This chain joins TRBV6-2 or TRBV6-3 and TRBJ2-1, with 9 bases aligning to TRBD1. This CDR3 is built from 14 residues. With 4 bases clipped from V and 11 bases from J, the junction kept 9 bases outside the gene matches. Per the germline V gene, CDR1 is MNHEY and CDR2 is SVGEGT. CDR3 amino acids: CASSSPGTGYKQFF. CDR3 DNA sequence: TGTGCCAGCAGTTCGCCGGGGACAGGGTATAAGCAGTTCTTC.

The J gene is TRBJ2-1, the V gene TRBV7-9; TRBD2 is a possible D gene (5 bases). Trimming took 5 bases from V and 6 from J, leaving 17 bases between them. The CDR3 runs 15 residues. Germline CDR1 and CDR2: SEHNR and FQNEAQ (reference sequence). The CDR3 region is CASSGRSSSSNEQFF. CDR3 coding DNA: TGTGCCAGCAGCGGCCGCTCTAGCTCGAGCAATGAGCAGTTCTTC.

V gene TRBV19 combines with J gene TRBJ1-2; 7 bases agree with TRBD1. The V and J ends lost 5 bases and 1 base, in that order; junction bases with no gene match: 7. Germline CDR1 and CDR2: LNHDA and SQIVND (reference sequence). This CDR3 spans 15 amino acids. This CDR3 is CASSSQGTDNYGYTF. The CDR3 DNA reads as TGTGCCAGTAGTTCACAGGGGACGGATAACTATGGCTACACCTTC.

V usage is TRBV27 and J usage is TRBJ1-6; 8 nucleotides line up with TRBD1. V shed 5 bases, J shed 5 bases, and the junction held 5 bases outside the gene matches. The CDR3 is 15 residues long. CDR1 MNHEY and CDR2 SMNVEV come from the germline V gene (reference sequence). CDR3 in DNA: TGTGCCAGCAGTACACCGGACAGGGATAATTCACCCCTCCACTTT. Residues: CASSTPDRDNSPLHF.

The rearrangement uses TRBV28 and TRBJ2-3; 10 bases are a match to TRBD1. The CDR3 length is 14 residues. V was pared by 5 bases and J by 1 base, with 0 bases of the junction left unmatched. The germline V gene has CDR1 MDHEN and CDR2 SYDVKM. The CDR3 DNA reads TGTGCCAGCAGTGGGACAGGGGGCACAGATACGCAGTATTTT. Translation: CASSGTGGTDTQYF.

The chain combines TRBV6-6 with TRBJ1-4, with D unresolved. CDR3 length: 15 residues. The V gene lost 0 bases and the J gene lost 7 bases, with 12 bases spanning the gap. Germline V CDR1 and CDR2: MNHNY, SVGAGI (reference sequence). The CDR3, as DNA: TGTGCCAGCAGTTACTCGAACACGGGAGCTGAAAAACTGTTTTTT. Encoded protein: CASSYSNTGAEKLFF.

This sequence joins TRBV2 and TRBJ2-1; 12 bases fit TRBD2. The CDR3 spans 15 residues. V gave up 2 bases and J gave up 8 bases; unmatched junction bases: 4. From germline, CDR1 is SNHLY and CDR2 FYNNEI. CDR3 loop: CASSETSGGLYEQFF. In nucleotides, the CDR3 is TGTGCCAGCAGTGAAACTAGCGGGGGGTTATATGAGCAGTTCTTC.

The chain carries TRBV7-2 and TRBJ1-2; possibly TRBD1 for D (5 bases). The V end lost 4 bases, the J end lost 7 bases, and 16 bases lay between the germline ends. CDR1 and CDR2 (germline): SGHTA, FQGNSA. This CDR3 comprises 14 residues. DNA for the CDR3: TGTGCCAGCAGCTCAACCCCGTCCAGGGCTGGCTACACCTTC. This gives the protein CASSSTPSRAGYTF.

V is TRBV5-1 and J is TRBJ1-4; 7 nucleotides line up with TRBD1. The length of the CDR3 is 13 residues. From germline, CDR1 is SGHRS and CDR2 YFSETQ. V lost 4 bases to trimming and J lost 8 bases; unmatched junction nucleotides: 5. The CDR3 sequence is CASSRDSKEKLFF. CDR3 DNA: TGCGCCAGCAGCCGGGACAGTAAGGAAAAACTGTTTTTT.